A single sample is the source of the 17 T cell receptor beta chains below, sequenced in a study of control samples from healthy donors and cancer patients. Clones were read by immunoSEQ multiplex PCR, and TCRdb kept only the in-frame ones, dropping some. Of under 150,000 clones in the sample, about nine tenths were seen once. Sequencing was carried out using PBMCs. These receptors were taken from a man aged 50 to 60 with head and neck cancer.

J is TRBJ1-4 and V is TRBV18; D possibly corresponds to TRBD1 (5 bases). Germline CDR1 and CDR2: KGHSH and LQKENI. Trimming left V 5 bases short and J 2 bases short, with 12 bases between. The CDR3 runs 15 residues. The CDR3 spells CASSKGLGTNEKLFF. For the CDR3, the DNA is TGTGCCAGCTCAAAGGGACTGGGCACTAATGAAAAACTGTTTTTT.

The J gene is TRBJ1-1, the V gene TRBV11-2; D unclear. Trimming took off 3 bases at V and 4 bases at J, with 9 bases between the two ends. Germline CDR1 and CDR2: SGHAT and FQNNGV. This CDR3 contains 13 residues. The CDR3 sequence: CASSFLESTEAFF. CDR3 DNA: TGTGCCAGCAGCTTTCTTGAGTCCACTGAAGCTTTCTTT.

V usage is TRBV28 and J usage is TRBJ2-4, with unresolved D. Germline V gene sequence: CDR1 MDHEN, CDR2 SYDVKM. Trimming stripped 5 bases from V and 8 bases from J, with 19 bases between. CDR3 length: 15 residues. The CDR3 bases are TGTGCCAGCAGTCCCTACACGGTTGGGCTTGACATTCAGTACTTC. Its translation: CASSPYTVGLDIQYF.

In this sample, this clone turned up once. The chain has TRBV29-1 and TRBJ2-7; D might be TRBD2 (6 bases). Per the germline V gene, CDR1 is SQVTM and CDR2 is ANQGSEA. This CDR3 has 11 amino acids. Trimming cost V 4 bases and J 6 bases, with 10 bases left between them. Here the CDR3 reads CSVGTGGEQYF. For the CDR3, the DNA is TGCAGCGTTGGAACCGGGGGCGAGCAGTACTTC.

The V and J genes are TRBV4-1 and TRBJ2-1, with 7 bases that match TRBD2. J lost 10 bases, V lost 3 bases, and 15 bases had no gene match. The germline CDR1 and CDR2 sequences are MGHRA and YSYEKL. The CDR3 contains 16 residues. CDR3 sequence reads: CASSHVTGTTTGEQFF. The CDR3 DNA follows: TGCGCCAGCAGCCATGTTACCGGGACTACTACGGGGGAGCAGTTCTTC.

The chain combines TRBV28 with TRBJ1-5, with 9 bases aligning to TRBD1. The CDR3 runs to 16 residues. The V gene end was trimmed by 1 base and the J gene end by 5 bases; junction bases not matched to a gene: 6. Germline V CDR1 and CDR2: MDHEN, SYDVKM. The CDR3 coding sequence is TGTGCCAGCAGTTTATACCGGGACAGGGCCCATCAGCCCCAGCATTTT. Its protein product is CASSLYRDRAHQPQHF.

The rearrangement joins TRBV5-1 to TRBJ1-4; D gene unclear. The germline V gene has CDR1 SGHRS and CDR2 YFSETQ. With 0 bases removed from V and 4 bases from J, the gap between germline ends came to 7 bases. The CDR3 covers 14 residues. The chain's CDR3 is CASSLGSNNEKLFF. The DNA of the CDR3 is TGCGCCAGCAGCTTGGGCAGCAATAATGAAAAACTGTTTTTT.

The gene calls are TRBV3-1 (or the pseudogene TRBV3-2) and TRBJ2-3, with unresolved D. The germline CDR1 and CDR2 sequences are LGHDT and YNNKEL (reference sequence). V shed 1 base and J shed 4 bases, with 6 bases lying between them. CDR3 size: 13 residues. CDR3 bases: TGTGCCAGCAGCCAAGGGCTAGCAGATACGCAGTATTTT. Translated: CASSQGLADTQYF.

This clone was counted a few times. The V call is TRBV27, the J call TRBJ1-5; D not certain. V was clipped by 6 bases and J by 6 bases, with 15 bases between them. Germline assignment: CDR1 MNHEY and CDR2 SMNVEV (reference sequence). CDR3 length: 14 amino acids. CDR3 DNA sequence: TGTGCCAGCAGCCCAGACCTTTTAGGTCAGCCCCAGCATTTT. Protein sequence: CASSPDLLGQPQHF.

The chain couples TRBV10-2 to TRBJ2-1; D possibly corresponds to TRBD1 (7 bases). The CDR3 extends over 12 amino acids. Germline lookup yields CDR1 WSHSY and CDR2 SAAADI. The V gene lost 7 bases and the J gene lost 4 bases, with 8 bases spanning the gap. As DNA, the CDR3 is TGCGCCAGCACAGGGGGGTACAATGAGCAGTTCTTC. This translates into CASTGGYNEQFF.

This sequence joins TRBV4-2 and TRBJ1-1; the D is unclear. V lost 0 bases and J lost 0, with 11 bases in between. Per the germline V gene, CDR1 is LGHNA and CDR2 is YNFKEQ. This CDR3 is 16 amino acids long. The CDR3 spells CASSQDRRAVNTEAFF. The CDR3 DNA follows: TGTGCCAGCAGCCAAGATCGAAGGGCAGTGAACACTGAAGCTTTCTTT.

The J gene is TRBJ2-1, the V gene TRBV7-9; 11 nucleotides agree with TRBD2. J lost 4 bases, V lost 5 bases, and 4 bases had no gene match. CDR1 and CDR2 (germline): SEHNR, FQNEAQ (reference sequence). The CDR3 spans 15 residues. The CDR3 nucleotides are TGTGCCAGCAGCCAGGCTAGCGGGGGGTACAATGAGCAGTTCTTC. Translated: CASSQASGGYNEQFF. The whole variable domain, filled in from reference TRBV7-9 and TRBJ2-1, reads DTGVSQNPRHKITKRGQNVTFRCDPISEHNRLYWYRQTLGQGPEFLTYFQNEAQLEKSRLLSDRFSAERPKGSFSTLEIQRTEQGDSAMYLCASSQASGGYNEQFFGPGTRLTVL.

V usage is TRBV5-1 and J usage is TRBJ1-6; 8 bases match TRBD1. The J segment lost 8 bases and the V segment lost 2 bases, leaving 6 bases of the junction unmatched. CDR3 length: 15 amino acids. Germline CDR1 reads SGHRS; CDR2 reads YFSETQ. This CDR3 is CASSFGQGGDSPLHF. As DNA, the CDR3 is TGCGCCAGCAGCTTTGGACAGGGTGGAGATTCACCCCTCCACTTT.

In its sample, this clone was seen a few times. The V and J genes are TRBV28 and TRBJ1-4; TRBD1 matches at 8 bases. This CDR3 region has 13 residues. Germline loops: CDR1 MDHEN, CDR2 SYDVKM. With 6 bases clipped from V and 7 bases from J, the junction kept 4 bases outside the gene matches. DNA for the CDR3: TGTGCCAGCAGCCCGGACAGGGTTGAAAAACTGTTTTTT. Its protein product is CASSPDRVEKLFF.

The chain uses TRBV24-1 and TRBJ2-3; D possibly corresponds to TRBD2 (7 bases). The CDR3 has 15 amino acids. Germline CDR1 is KGHDR and CDR2 is SFDVKD. The germline V and J ends were trimmed by 5 bases and 5 bases, with 16 bases remaining between them. CDR3 in DNA: TGTGCCACCAGTGTCATGGGGGGGGCGGGAGATACGCAGTATTTT. Its protein product is CATSVMGGAGDTQYF.

The J gene is TRBJ2-1, the V gene TRBV25-1, with D possibly matching TRBD1 (6 bases). There are 14 residues in the CDR3. CDR1 and CDR2 from the germline V gene are MGHDK and SYGVNS. V lost 6 bases to trimming and J lost 0 bases, with 9 bases between them. CDR3 coding DNA: TGTGCCAGCAGCGGACAGAGCTCCTACAATGAGCAGTTCTTC. Translating gives CASSGQSSYNEQFF.

The chain joins TRBV29-1 to TRBJ2-1; TRBD1 is a possible D gene (5 bases). There are 12 residues in the CDR3. Trimming removed 6 bases from V and 4 bases from J, with 10 bases in between. The germline gives CDR1 SQVTM, CDR2 ANQGSEA. Here the CDR3 DNA reads TGCAGCGTGGGGCTGGTTTACAATGAGCAGTTCTTC. This sequence encodes CSVGLVYNEQFF.